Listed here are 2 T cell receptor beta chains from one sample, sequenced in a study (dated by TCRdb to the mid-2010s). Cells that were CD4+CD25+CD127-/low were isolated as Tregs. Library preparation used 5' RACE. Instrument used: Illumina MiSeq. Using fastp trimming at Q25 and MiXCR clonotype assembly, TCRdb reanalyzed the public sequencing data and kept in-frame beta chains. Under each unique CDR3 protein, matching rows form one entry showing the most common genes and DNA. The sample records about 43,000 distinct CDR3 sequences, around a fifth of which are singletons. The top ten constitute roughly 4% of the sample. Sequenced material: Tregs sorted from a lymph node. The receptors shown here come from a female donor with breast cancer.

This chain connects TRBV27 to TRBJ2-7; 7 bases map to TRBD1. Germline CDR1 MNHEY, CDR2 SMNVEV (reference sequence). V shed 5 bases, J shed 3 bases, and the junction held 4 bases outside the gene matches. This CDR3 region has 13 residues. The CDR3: CASSGTADYEQYF. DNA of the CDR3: TGTGCCAGCAGTGGGACAGCAGACTACGAGCAGTACTTC.

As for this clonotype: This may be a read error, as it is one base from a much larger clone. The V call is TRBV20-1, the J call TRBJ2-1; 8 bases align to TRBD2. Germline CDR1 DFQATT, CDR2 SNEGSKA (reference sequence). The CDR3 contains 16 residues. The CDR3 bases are TGCAGTGCTAGAGATTCGCGGGAGGCCTCCCACAATGAGCAGTTCTTC. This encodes CSARDSREASHNEQFF.